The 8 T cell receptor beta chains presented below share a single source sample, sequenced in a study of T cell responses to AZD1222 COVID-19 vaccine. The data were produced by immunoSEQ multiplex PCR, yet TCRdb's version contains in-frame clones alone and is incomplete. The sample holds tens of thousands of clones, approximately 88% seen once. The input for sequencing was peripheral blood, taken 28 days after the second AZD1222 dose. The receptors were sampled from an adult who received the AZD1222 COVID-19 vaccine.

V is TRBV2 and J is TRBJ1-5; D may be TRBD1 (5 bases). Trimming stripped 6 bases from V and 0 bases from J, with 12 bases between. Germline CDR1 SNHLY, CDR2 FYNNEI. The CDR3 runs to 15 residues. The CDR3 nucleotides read TGTGCCAGCAGGGGGCAGAGAGATAGCAATCAGCCCCAGCATTTT. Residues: CASRGQRDSNQPQHF.

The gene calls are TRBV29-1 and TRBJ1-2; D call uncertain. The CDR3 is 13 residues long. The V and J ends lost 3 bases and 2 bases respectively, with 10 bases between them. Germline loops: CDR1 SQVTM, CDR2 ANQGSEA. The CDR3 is CSVDSKGNYGYTF. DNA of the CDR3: TGCAGCGTTGACTCAAAGGGCAACTATGGCTACACCTTC.

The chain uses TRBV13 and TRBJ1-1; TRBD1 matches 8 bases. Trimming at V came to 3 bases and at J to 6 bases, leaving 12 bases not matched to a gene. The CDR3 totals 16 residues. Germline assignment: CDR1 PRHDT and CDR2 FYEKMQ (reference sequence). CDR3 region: CASSLRGRNRGAEAFF. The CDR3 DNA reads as TGTGCCAGCAGCTTGCGAGGGCGGAACAGGGGGGCTGAAGCTTTCTTT.

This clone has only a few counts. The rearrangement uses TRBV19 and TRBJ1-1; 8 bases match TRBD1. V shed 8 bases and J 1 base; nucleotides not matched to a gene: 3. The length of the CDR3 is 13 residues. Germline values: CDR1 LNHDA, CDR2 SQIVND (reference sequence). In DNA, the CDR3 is TGTGCCAGTCACAGGGGGGGGAACACTGAAGCTTTCTTT. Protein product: CASHRGGNTEAFF.

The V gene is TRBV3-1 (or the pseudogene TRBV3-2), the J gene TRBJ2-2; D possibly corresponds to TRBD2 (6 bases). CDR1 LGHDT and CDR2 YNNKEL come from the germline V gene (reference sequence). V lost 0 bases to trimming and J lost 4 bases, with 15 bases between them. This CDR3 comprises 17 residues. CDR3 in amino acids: CASSQEGNSGPTGELFF. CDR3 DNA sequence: TGTGCCAGCAGCCAAGAAGGAAATAGCGGACCCACCGGGGAGCTGTTTTTT.

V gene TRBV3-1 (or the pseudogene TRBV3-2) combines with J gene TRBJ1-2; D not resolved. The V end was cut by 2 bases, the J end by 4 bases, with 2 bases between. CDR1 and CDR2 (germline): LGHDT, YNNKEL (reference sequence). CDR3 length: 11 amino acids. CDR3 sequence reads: CASSQSYGYTF. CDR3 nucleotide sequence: TGTGCCAGCAGCCAAAGCTATGGCTACACCTTC.

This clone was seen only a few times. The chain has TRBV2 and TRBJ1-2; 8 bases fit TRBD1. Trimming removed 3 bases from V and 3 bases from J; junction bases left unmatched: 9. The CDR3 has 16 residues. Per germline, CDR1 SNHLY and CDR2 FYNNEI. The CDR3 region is CASSDRRGLGDYGYTF. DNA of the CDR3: TGTGCCAGCAGTGACCGCAGGGGGCTAGGGGACTATGGCTACACCTTC.

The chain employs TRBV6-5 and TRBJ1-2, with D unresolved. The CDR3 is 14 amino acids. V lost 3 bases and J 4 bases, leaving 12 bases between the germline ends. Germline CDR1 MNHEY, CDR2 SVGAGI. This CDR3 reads CASSYGSPFYGYTF. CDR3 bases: TGTGCCAGCAGTTATGGCAGCCCTTTCTATGGCTACACCTTC.